This TCR beta chain was recovered during a study of OX40 agonist ivuxolimab in advanced cancers. The germline V gene encodes CDR1 SGHTA and CDR2 FQGNSA. With V trimmed by 5 bases and J by 4 bases, 6 bases remained unmatched. This CDR3 comprises 15 residues. The repertoire was sequenced with immunoSEQ multiplex PCR; TCRdb's copy has only in-frame clones and lacks some. The profile shows over 70,000 clones, roughly 89% of them singletons. The rearrangement uses TRBV7-2 and TRBJ2-2; 8 nucleotides agree with TRBD1. The specimen comprised CD4+ or CD8+ T cells sorted from blood, sampled in a trial of the OX40 agonist ivuxolimab. The clonotype comes from an adult with an advanced solid tumor such as melanoma, head and neck, liver or kidney cancer. In DNA form, the CDR3 reads TGTGCCAGCAGCCTCCTACAGGGGGTCACCGGGGAGCTGTTTTTT. Its translation is CASSLLQGVTGELFF.